This T cell receptor (beta chain) was profiled in a study of cytotoxic CD8 clonotypes in ibrutinib-treated CLL (dated by TCRdb to 2020 to 2023). A note on the overall study: In this cohort, about 15 patients were treatment-naive and about a dozen were relapsed/refractory, while about 17 had unmutated IGHV. Partial responses were observed in about 25 patients and complete responses in 2; after a median follow-up of 68 months, remission was maintained in roughly 15 patients and progression was observed in about twelve. Response samples were taken after a median of about a year on treatment, ranging from roughly 6 to 36 months. On average, each sample had 255,043 productive templates and more than 75,000 productive rearrangements. Of the 86 participants in the trial, 26 had longitudinal samples available. Cryopreserved peripheral blood mononuclear cells were obtained prior to treatment, at the time of response, and at either disease progression or sustained remission. Every sample from remission and from progressive disease was obtained while the patients were still on ibrutinib.

Roughly 1.8 micrograms of genomic DNA were extracted from cryopreserved PBMCs for TCR beta library preparation. High-throughput TCR beta sequencing was performed on longitudinal blood samples from CLL patients receiving ibrutinib monotherapy. The patients took part in an open-label, single-center phase 2 trial of ibrutinib monotherapy. Trimming at the junction amounts to 0 bases on V and 8 bases on J, and the germline ends lie 15 bases apart. From the cysteine through the phenylalanine, the CDR3 covers 15 amino acids. Only the CDR3 portion is preserved as DNA: 45 bases, with reading frame beginning at the first base. The germline V gene encodes CDR1 SGDLS and CDR2 YYNGEE. The goal of deep resolution MiSeq sequencing was a depth between 1 in 1 million and 1 in 200,000 T cells, and coverage averaged 10x per clonotype. The immunoSEQ hsTCRB Kit was used to generate TCR beta libraries. The authors processed their data as follows. Data were analyzed with ImmunoSEQ Data Assistant and ImmunoSEQ Analyzer, with V, D and J genes assigned per IMGT definitions. Clonality, which ranges from 0 to 1, was calculated by subtracting the normalized Shannon entropy of productive rearrangement frequencies from one. Only overrepresented clonotypes making up at least 0.05% of each patient's repertoire were included in the public clonotype analysis. Approximately 12 repertoires from age-matched healthy donors, obtained from immuneACCESS, served as clonality controls. Not all clones reach the TCRdb copy of this immuneACCESS table, which keeps in-frame sequences only. Checked studies attribute under half of the gap to unresolved V genes and leave the rest unexplained. The DNA gave D and trimming, while V, J and clone size come from that table. This sample comprises around 330,000 clones, 67% of them detected only once. Together, the top ten hold around 6.5% of the sample.

With respect to this clone: Its antigen specificity is not known. The record has no base qualities; no much larger clone is one base away.

Study-wide findings and limitations: Baseline clonality exceeded that of age-matched healthy donors and correlated strongly with circulating CD8+ T-cell counts. An increase in clonality was observed at ibrutinib response, with clonality remaining stable during sustained remission and falling back toward baseline at progression. Public clonotypes were rare and either shrank or stayed stable during treatment, and the rise in clonality at ibrutinib response reflected expansion of private clonotypes. Sampling times were not matched between patients in sustained remission and patients whose disease was progressing, and lymph node repertoires were not examined.

The sequence links TRBV9 to TRBJ2-1; TRBD2 might be the D gene, on 7 matching bases. This TCR derives from a human donor with chronic lymphocytic leukemia. Sequencing was performed on PBMCs, taken after 36 months of ibrutinib treatment. The CDR3 sequence is CASSVGGRGYHEQFF. The nucleotide sequence is TGTGCCAGCAGCGTAGGTGGGAGGGGGTACCATGAGCAGTTCTTC. The variable domain in full, with residues beyond the CDR3 obtained from the reference TRBV9 and TRBJ2-1 genes, is DSGVTQTPKHLITATGQRVTLRCSPRSGDLSVYWYQQSLDQGLQFLIQYYNGEERAKGNILERFSAQQFPDLHSELNLSSLELGDSALYFCASSVGGRGYHEQFFGPGTRLTVL.